The next 24 T cell receptor beta chains were all read from a single sample in a study of shared clonotypes between healthy human individuals (dated by TCRdb to about 2020). Receptor libraries were prepared by the immunoSEQ multiplex PCR assay. The table comes from immuneACCESS by way of TCRdb, which keeps in-frame sequences with V and J called. Part of the clones is missing from these tables; in studies checked, under half for an unresolved V gene and the rest for unknown reasons. In all, the sample holds about 1.5 million clones, and 98% of those were seen once. The biggest ten clones account for 0.4% to 0.45% of the sample. Sequencing used naive CD4+ T cells sorted from blood. Read against the paper, the sample's cell subset or site label means: CD45RA+ positively selected. Receptors were obtained from a man aged 30 to 39 in good health.

On this clone: The same CDR3 is also encoded by other DNA sequences in this sample. The chain carries TRBV11-2 and TRBJ2-2; no clear D gene. Trimming took 1 base from V and 5 from J, leaving 2 bases between them. CDR1 is SGHAT, CDR2 FQNNGV, per germline. CDR3 length equals 12 residues. The CDR3 region has the DNA TGTGCCAGCAGCTTAGGAACCGGGGAGCTGTTTTTT. Translated: CASSLGTGELFF.

V is TRBV4-1 and J is TRBJ2-4; perhaps TRBD1 as D (5 bases). The CDR3 sequence is 16 residues long. V gave up 0 bases and J gave up 0 bases, with 9 bases separating them. Germline CDR1 and CDR2: MGHRA and YSYEKL. The CDR3 protein is CASSQEDRVAKNIQYF. The CDR3 coding sequence is TGCGCCAGCAGCCAAGAAGACAGAGTAGCCAAAAACATTCAGTACTTC.

The CDR3 is CAIRGQGYEQYF. CDR3 DNA: TGTGCCATCAGGGGACAGGGTTACGAGCAGTACTTC. The chain couples TRBV10-3 to TRBJ2-7, with 9 bases aligning to TRBD1. The CDR3 sequence is 12 residues long. Germline values: CDR1 ENHRY, CDR2 SYGVKD. With 6 bases clipped from V and 4 bases from J, the junction kept 1 base outside the gene matches.

This chain connects TRBV15 to TRBJ2-5, with D perhaps TRBD1 or TRBD2 (5 bases each). From germline, CDR1 is LNHNV and CDR2 YYDKDF (reference sequence). The CDR3 has 14 amino acids. V shed 6 bases and J shed 5 bases, with 16 bases lying between them. The CDR3 is CATRGARTWETQYF. DNA of the CDR3: TGTGCCACCAGAGGGGCCAGGACTTGGGAGACCCAGTACTTC. The full variable domain, with the rest looked up from reference TRBV15 and TRBJ2-5, is DAMVIQNPRYQVTQFGKPVTLSCSQTLNHNVMYWYQQKSSQAPKLLFHYYDKDFNNEADTPDNFQSRRPNTSFCFLDIRSPGLGDTAMYLCATRGARTWETQYFGPGTRLLVL.

A note on this clone: Within the sample, other DNA sequences also encode this same CDR3. This chain joins TRBV28 and TRBJ2-5; D is ambiguous. Germline CDR1 is MDHEN and CDR2 is SYDVKM. Trimming shortened V by 1 base and J by 2 bases, and 5 bases separated the two germline ends. CDR3 length: 13 amino acids. The CDR3 sequence: CASSLSRQETQYF. The CDR3 DNA follows: TGTGCCAGCAGTTTATCGAGGCAAGAGACCCAGTACTTC.

V and J are TRBV5-4 and TRBJ1-1, with D uncertain. Germline CDR1 and CDR2: SGHNT and YYREEE (reference sequence). The V end was cut by 4 bases, the J end by 3 bases, with 16 bases between. This CDR3 spans 15 amino acids. The CDR3, as DNA: TGTGCCAGCAGCCCCAACAAGTTCCGGGACACTGAAGCTTTCTTT. Protein sequence: CASSPNKFRDTEAFF.

The genes are TRBV7-9 and TRBJ2-4; no clear D. CDR1 is SEHNR, CDR2 FQNEAQ, per germline (reference sequence). V gave up 0 bases and J gave up 1 base, with 4 bases separating them. The CDR3 extends over 14 amino acids. The CDR3 here is CASSLAGAKNIQYF. The CDR3 DNA sequence: TGTGCCAGCAGCTTAGCAGGGGCCAAAAACATTCAGTACTTC.

The chain employs TRBV4-1 and TRBJ2-7; D is perhaps TRBD1 (6 bases). CDR1 is MGHRA, CDR2 YSYEKL, per germline. Trimming removed 1 base from V and 7 bases from J, with 17 bases in between. The CDR3 is 15 residues long. CDR3 sequence reads: CASSQATGPLGEQYF. The CDR3 nucleotides read TGCGCCAGCAGCCAAGCGACAGGTCCCCTGGGGGAGCAGTACTTC.

This clone was detected only once. The chain is built from TRBV5-4 and TRBJ2-3; weak D call: TRBD2 (6 bases). CDR1 is SGHNT and CDR2 is YYREEE in the germline V gene (reference sequence). The V and J ends lost 0 bases and 7 bases respectively, with 12 bases between them. CDR3 size: 14 residues. The CDR3 DNA sequence: TGTGCCAGCAGCTTGGAGGACTACAGAAATACGCAGTATTTT. Translation gives CASSLEDYRNTQYF.

The rearrangement joins TRBV5-6 to TRBJ2-7; D not resolved. Trimming left V 0 bases short and J 3 bases short, with 7 bases between. Germline loops: CDR1 SGHDT, CDR2 YYEEEE. There are 13 residues in the CDR3. The CDR3: CASSLVRFYEQYF. The CDR3 DNA reads as TGTGCCAGCAGCTTGGTCAGGTTCTACGAGCAGTACTTC.

This chain joins TRBV6-5 and TRBJ2-5, with a possible D match to TRBD1 (5 bases). CDR3 size: 13 residues. Germline CDR1 reads MNHEY; CDR2 reads SVGAGI. The V gene lost 8 bases and the J gene lost 1 base, with 11 bases spanning the gap. CDR3 protein: CASGLDSQETQYF. In DNA form, the CDR3 reads TGTGCCAGCGGCCTTGACAGCCAAGAGACCCAGTACTTC.

This CDR3 reads CASRQPGGGYEQYF. As DNA, the CDR3 is TGCGCCAGCAGACAACCCGGTGGGGGGTACGAGCAGTACTTC. The chain combines TRBV5-1 with TRBJ2-7; possible D gene TRBD2, 6 bases. V was shortened by 5 bases and J by 4 bases, with 16 bases between the two germline ends. Germline V CDR1 and CDR2: SGHRS, YFSETQ. This CDR3 is built from 14 residues.

V and J are TRBV21-1 and TRBJ2-1. TRBV21-1 is classified as a pseudogene. CDR3 length equals 11 residues. The CDR3 loop reads CASIRNNEQFF. DNA of the CDR3: TGTGCCAGCATACGTAACAATGAGCAGTTCTTC.

The chain links TRBV2 to TRBJ1-5; D might be TRBD1 (6 bases). CDR1 is SNHLY and CDR2 is FYNNEI in the germline V gene. V was cut by 4 bases and J by 4 bases, with 11 bases left in between. This CDR3 spans 14 amino acids. CDR3 region: CASSADSGNQPQHF. In DNA, the CDR3 is TGTGCCAGCAGTGCGGACAGTGGGAATCAGCCCCAGCATTTT.

V and J are TRBV7-2 and TRBJ2-1, with TRBD1 matching over 9 bases. The CDR3 consists of 15 residues. Germline V CDR1 and CDR2: SGHTA, FQGNSA. The ends lost 4 bases at V and 8 bases at J; junction bases unmatched: 9. CDR3 bases: TGTGCCAGCAGCTCCCAGACAGGGGGTTTCTATGAGCAGTTCTTC. It yields the protein CASSSQTGGFYEQFF.

For this clone: Because the CDR3's place on the DNA is in doubt, the DNA is left out and the CDR3 is given as listed by TCRdb. The rearrangement joins TRBV21-1 to TRBJ2-3; the listed D gene, TRBD1, was not tested against the DNA. TRBV21-1 is recorded as a pseudogene. The CDR3 contains 16 residues when both ends are counted. The CDR3 spells CASSKVGTGSTDTQYF.

This chain uses TRBV10-3 with TRBJ2-7; TRBD2 aligns across 9 bases. The CDR3 sequence is 13 residues long. Looked up from germline, CDR1 is ENHRY and CDR2 is SYGVKD. The V segment lost 7 bases and the J segment 1 base; nucleotides outside the gene matches: 2. The CDR3 loop is CAIMLAGSYEQYF. Here the CDR3 DNA reads TGTGCCATCATGCTAGCGGGATCCTACGAGCAGTACTTC.

The V gene is TRBV28, the J gene TRBJ1-5; D is unresolved. CDR1 and CDR2 (germline): MDHEN, SYDVKM. CDR3 size: 11 residues. V was clipped by 4 bases and J by 9 bases, with 7 bases between them. This CDR3 reads CASSSTRPQHF. The DNA for the CDR3 is TGTGCCAGCAGTTCGACCCGGCCCCAGCATTTT.

The sample holds one count of this clone. The chain links TRBV5-1 to TRBJ1-5, with TRBD1 matching 9 bases. V lost 3 bases, J lost 4 bases, and 5 bases stayed unmatched. Germline loops: CDR1 SGHRS, CDR2 YFSETQ. The CDR3 consists of 15 residues. CDR3: CASSYGTGLNQPQHF. CDR3 sequence (DNA): TGCGCCAGCAGCTATGGGACAGGGCTTAATCAGCCCCAGCATTTT. Combining the CDR3 with reference TRBV5-1 and TRBJ1-5 gives the whole variable domain KAGVTQTPRYLIKTRGQQVTLSCSPISGHRSVSWYQQTPGQGLQFLFEYFSETQRNKGNFPGRFSGRQFSNSRSEMNVSTLELGDSALYLCASSYGTGLNQPQHFGDGTRLSIL.

The rearrangement joins TRBV11-2 to TRBJ2-2; maybe TRBD2 (6 bases). The V gene's germline CDR1 is SGHAT and CDR2 FQNNGV. V was trimmed by 5 bases and J by 1 base, leaving 8 bases between them. This CDR3 spans 14 amino acids. The DNA for the CDR3 is TGTGCCAGCAGCCCTAGCGTGAACACCGGGGAGCTGTTTTTT. Translated: CASSPSVNTGELFF.

CDR3 region: CASRTPGRRNYGYTF. CDR3 DNA: TGTGCCAGCAGGACACCAGGGCGAAGAAACTATGGCTACACCTTC. The chain combines TRBV6-1 with TRBJ1-2, with TRBD1 as a possible D gene (5 bases). Trimming removed 6 bases at V and 2 bases at J, with 16 bases between. The germline V gene has CDR1 MNHNS and CDR2 SASEGT. The CDR3 spans 15 residues.

The chain is built from TRBV18 and TRBJ2-2; maybe TRBD1 (5 bases). Between the trimmed V and J ends, which lost 6 bases and 2 bases, there was a span of 10 bases. Germline values: CDR1 KGHSH, CDR2 LQKENI. There are 14 residues in the CDR3. Here the CDR3 reads CASSSDINTGELFF. The CDR3 coding sequence is TGTGCCAGCTCGTCGGACATCAACACCGGGGAGCTGTTTTTT.

The CDR3 DNA follows: TGTGCCAGCAGCTTACGACTAGCGGGAGACGTTCCCACAGATACGCAGTATTTT. This gives the protein CASSLRLAGDVPTDTQYF. V is TRBV7-9 and J is TRBJ2-3; 12 nucleotides line up with TRBD2. Germline CDR1 and CDR2: SEHNR and FQNEAQ (reference sequence). V gave up 2 bases and J gave up 2 bases; unmatched junction bases: 8. The CDR3 runs to 18 residues. The full variable domain, in which reference TRBV7-9 and TRBJ2-3 provide the parts outside the CDR3, is DTGVSQNPRHKITKRGQNVTFRCDPISEHNRLYWYRQTLGQGPEFLTYFQNEAQLEKSRLLSDRFSAERPKGSFSTLEIQRTEQGDSAMYLCASSLRLAGDVPTDTQYFGPGTRLTVL.

This chain uses TRBV6-5 with TRBJ1-1, with no clear D. CDR1 is MNHEY, CDR2 SVGAGI, per germline. The CDR3 is made up of 15 amino acids. V was pared by 8 bases and J by 2 bases, with 18 bases between. CDR3 DNA: TGTGCCAGCTCACCCGGGCCCCCTCATAACACTGAAGCTTTCTTT. This encodes CASSPGPPHNTEAFF.